The 11 T cell receptor beta chains below come from one sample, sequenced in a study of blood T cell repertoires in COVID-19. The data were produced by immunoSEQ multiplex PCR, yet TCRdb's version contains in-frame clones alone and is incomplete. Among hundreds of thousands of clones listed, about 90% were seen once. The specimen sequenced was peripheral blood. These receptors were taken from a woman younger than 45 who had recovered from COVID-19.

V is TRBV6-2 or TRBV6-3 and J is TRBJ1-5; D remains ambiguous. The CDR3 contains 11 residues. Trimming removed 4 bases from V and 13 bases from J, with 11 bases in between. CDR1 is MNHEY, CDR2 SVGEGT, per germline. In DNA form, the CDR3 reads TGTGCCAGCAGTTTCACAGCGGGACAGCATTTT. Translation gives CASSFTAGQHF.

This clone appeared a single time. The V call is TRBV7-2, the J call TRBJ2-5, with D possibly being TRBD2 (6 bases). The CDR3 length is 14 residues. The V gene lost 5 bases and the J gene lost 5 bases, with 15 bases spanning the gap. Germline V lookup: CDR1 SGHTA, CDR2 FQGNSA. CDR3 in DNA: TGTGCCAGCAGCCTTACTCCGGGGGAGGAGACCCAGTACTTC. It specifies CASSLTPGEETQYF.

The genes are TRBV29-1 and TRBJ2-1; a possible D gene is TRBD1 (6 bases). Trimming cost V 1 base and J 4 bases, with 11 bases left between them. This CDR3 spans 14 amino acids. Germline lookup yields CDR1 SQVTM and CDR2 ANQGSEA. The CDR3 DNA is TGCAGCGTTGAAGCTGGGACAAATTACAATGAGCAGTTCTTC. This codes for CSVEAGTNYNEQFF.

This sequence joins TRBV6-1 and TRBJ1-3; maybe TRBD1 (6 bases). The V gene lost 2 bases and the J gene lost 8 bases, with 10 bases spanning the gap. CDR3 length equals 13 residues. Germline assignment: CDR1 MNHNS and CDR2 SASEGT. CDR3 sequence (DNA): TGTGCCAGCAGTGAATCCAGGGGATACACCATATATTTT. It codes for CASSESRGYTIYF.

The chain has TRBV6-5 and TRBJ1-1, with D uncertain. This CDR3 is 13 amino acids long. Germline loops: CDR1 MNHEY, CDR2 SVGAGI. V lost 2 bases and J lost 4, with 8 bases in between. The CDR3 region has the DNA TGTGCCAGCAGTTACGGCCCAAGCACTGAAGCTTTCTTT. Its translation is CASSYGPSTEAFF.

The genes are TRBV11-2 and TRBJ2-3, with 13 nucleotides matching TRBD2. The CDR3 sequence is 19 residues long. Germline CDR1 and CDR2: SGHAT and FQNNGV. Losses at the gene ends were 0 bases for V and 5 bases for J; bases not matched to a gene: 11. The CDR3 protein is CASSLDLGTSGAKGDTQYF. The CDR3 region has the DNA TGTGCCAGCAGCTTAGATCTAGGGACTAGCGGGGCGAAGGGAGATACGCAGTATTTT. Full variable domain (rest looked up from reference TRBV11-2 and TRBJ2-3): EAGVAQSPRYKIIEKRQSVAFWCNPISGHATLYWYQQILGQGPKLLIQFQNNGVVDDSQLPKDRFSAERLKGVDSTLKIQPAKLEDSAVYLCASSLDLGTSGAKGDTQYFGPGTRLTVL.

This chain joins TRBV7-2 and TRBJ1-5; the match to TRBD1 covers 9 bases. This CDR3 region has 14 residues. After removal of 3 bases from V and 6 bases from J, the junction contained 3 bases not matched to a gene. The germline CDR1 and CDR2 sequences are SGHTA and FQGNSA. CDR3 loop: CASSLDRGAQPQHF. The CDR3 bases are TGTGCCAGCAGCTTGGACAGGGGTGCTCAGCCCCAGCATTTT.

CDR3 DNA: TGTGCCAGCAGCATCTCCGGGACAGGGATCTATGAGCAGTTCTTC. It codes for CASSISGTGIYEQFF. The rearrangement joins TRBV7-6 to TRBJ2-1; 9 bases align to TRBD1. This CDR3 spans 15 amino acids. The trim removed 5 bases at V and 8 bases at J, leaving 10 bases unmatched. The germline CDR1 and CDR2 sequences are SGHVS and FNYEAQ. The whole variable domain, remainder taken from reference TRBV7-6 and TRBJ2-1, is GAGVSQSPRYKVTKRGQDVALRCDPISGHVSLYWYRQALGQGPEFLTYFNYEAQQDKSGLPNDRFSAERPEGSISTLTIQRTEQRDSAMYRCASSISGTGIYEQFFGPGTRLTVL.

The chain has TRBV7-9 and TRBJ1-5; D might be TRBD1 (5 bases). The CDR3 totals 15 residues. The V end was cut by 1 base, the J end by 7 bases, with 14 bases between. Looked up from germline, CDR1 is SEHNR and CDR2 is FQNEAQ (reference sequence). CDR3 sequence reads: CASSLEGRDSQPQHF. The CDR3 nucleotides are TGTGCCAGCAGCTTAGAAGGGCGGGACTCACAGCCCCAGCATTTT.

The count of this clone is one. The chain combines TRBV15 with TRBJ2-6, with D perhaps TRBD2 (5 bases). The germline V gene encodes CDR1 LNHNV and CDR2 YYDKDF (reference sequence). This CDR3 region has 15 residues. The V end lost 0 bases, the J end lost 4 bases, and 7 bases lay between the germline ends. The CDR3 bases are TGTGCCACCAGCAGAGAGAGGGTGGGGGCCAACGTCCTGACTTTC. Its protein product is CATSRERVGANVLTF.

The chain is built from TRBV6-5 and TRBJ1-1, with D unresolved. The CDR3 totals 12 residues. V was clipped by 2 bases and J by 5 bases, with 6 bases between them. The germline V gene encodes CDR1 MNHEY and CDR2 SVGAGI. CDR3 sequence reads: CASSYAGTEAFF. The CDR3 DNA follows: TGTGCCAGCAGTTACGCGGGGACTGAAGCTTTCTTT.